These 15 T cell receptor beta chains came from one sample sequenced in a study of blood T cell repertoires in COVID-19. The protocol was immunoSEQ multiplex PCR, while the TCRdb copy is restricted to in-frame clones and leaves out a portion. The repertoire holds tens of thousands of clones, with roughly four fifths as singletons. Sequences were obtained from peripheral blood. These receptors all stem from a man aged 50 to 59 with active or convalescent COVID-19.

The count of this clone is one. V is TRBV7-8 and J is TRBJ1-2; TRBD1 matches at 9 bases. Germline V gene lookup returns CDR1 SGHVS and CDR2 FQNEAQ. This CDR3 has 16 residues. The junction had 11 bases not matched to a gene; V was cut back by 5 bases and J by 4 bases. The CDR3 is CASSIRDRAHSYGYTF. The DNA for the CDR3 is TGTGCCAGCAGCATCCGGGACAGGGCCCACTCCTATGGCTACACCTTC.

This clone showed up just once. The chain carries TRBV7-2 and TRBJ2-1, with 14 bases that match TRBD2. The CDR3 consists of 17 residues. Germline trimming cut 1 base from V and 8 bases from J; bases unmatched to any gene: 7. Germline assignment: CDR1 SGHTA and CDR2 FQGNSA. This CDR3 reads CASSLVAGLAGADEQFF. The CDR3 DNA reads TGTGCCAGCAGCTTAGTAGCGGGACTAGCGGGGGCCGATGAGCAGTTCTTC.

The V call is TRBV18, the J call TRBJ2-1; perhaps TRBD1 as D (6 bases). CDR3 length equals 15 residues. V lost 3 bases and J lost 5, with 14 bases in between. From germline, CDR1 is KGHSH and CDR2 LQKENI. The CDR3, as DNA: TGTGCCAGCTCACCGTCCGCGGACAGACACAATGAGCAGTTCTTC. Its translation is CASSPSADRHNEQFF. Supplemented by reference TRBV18 and TRBJ2-1, the full variable domain reads NAGVMQNPRHLVRRRGQEARLRCSPMKGHSHVYWYRQLPEEGLKFMVYLQKENIIDESGMPKERFSAEFPKEGPSILRIQQVVRGDSAAYFCASSPSADRHNEQFFGPGTRLTVL.

The rearrangement links TRBV4-1 to TRBJ2-2; no reliable D call. CDR1 and CDR2 from the germline V gene are MGHRA and YSYEKL. Trimming took 4 bases from V and 0 from J, leaving 15 bases between them. The CDR3 is made up of 17 amino acids. The chain's CDR3 is CASSLNRVNANTGELFF. The CDR3 DNA sequence: TGCGCCAGCAGCCTAAACCGGGTTAACGCGAACACCGGGGAGCTGTTTTTT.

The genes are TRBV5-6 and TRBJ1-5, with 8 bases lining up with TRBD1. Germline CDR1 reads SGHDT; CDR2 reads YYEEEE. The V segment lost 2 bases and the J segment 7 bases; nucleotides outside the gene matches: 11. The CDR3 spans 16 residues. The CDR3 reads CASSLYTGGDGQPQHF. As DNA, the CDR3 is TGTGCCAGCAGCTTATATACAGGGGGTGACGGGCAGCCCCAGCATTTT.

V gene TRBV3-1 (or the pseudogene TRBV3-2) combines with J gene TRBJ2-6; the match to TRBD1 covers 7 bases. Germline trimming cut 6 bases from V and 0 bases from J; bases unmatched to any gene: 5. The CDR3 has 16 amino acids. Looked up from germline, CDR1 is LGHDT and CDR2 is YNNKEL (reference sequence). In DNA, the CDR3 is TGTGCCAGCAGAGCCGGGACAGCCTCTGGGGCCAACGTCCTGACTTTC. As protein: CASRAGTASGANVLTF.

The chain links TRBV7-2 to TRBJ1-2, with D perhaps TRBD1 (5 bases). This CDR3 has 17 residues. V lost 1 base and J 4 bases, leaving 19 bases between the germline ends. The germline V gene has CDR1 SGHTA and CDR2 FQGNSA. The CDR3 protein is CASSLGQGGLAIYGYTF. The CDR3 DNA reads as TGTGCCAGCAGCTTAGGGCAGGGAGGGTTAGCGATCTATGGCTACACCTTC.

This sequence joins TRBV5-1 and TRBJ1-4; D gene ambiguous. There are 14 residues in the CDR3. V shed 4 bases and J shed 8 bases, with 15 bases lying between them. Germline V gene lookup returns CDR1 SGHRS and CDR2 YFSETQ. The CDR3: CASSTRSPGEKLFF. CDR3 sequence (DNA): TGCGCCAGCAGCACTCGGAGTCCGGGGGAAAAACTGTTTTTT.

This sequence joins TRBV15 and TRBJ1-2; D gene unclear. Germline loops: CDR1 LNHNV, CDR2 YYDKDF (reference sequence). The CDR3 has 15 amino acids. Trimming left V 8 bases short and J 0 bases short, with 16 bases between. CDR3 nucleotide sequence: TGTGCCACCTTACCCGGACTGGAAGCTAACTATGGCTACACCTTC. It specifies CATLPGLEANYGYTF.

CDR3 bases: TGTGCCAGCAAGACAGGGGGCGACACAGATACGCAGTATTTT. Translated: CASKTGGDTDTQYF. The chain recombines TRBV2 with TRBJ2-3; 10 bases align to TRBD1. The V gene end was trimmed by 7 bases and the J gene end by 2 bases; junction bases not matched to a gene: 3. There are 14 residues in the CDR3. Germline CDR1 and CDR2: SNHLY and FYNNEI. Supplemented by reference TRBV2 and TRBJ2-3, the full variable domain reads EPEVTQTPSHQVTQMGQEVILRCVPISNHLYFYWYRQILGQKVEFLVSFYNNEISEKSEIFDDQFSVERPDGSNFTLKIRSTKLEDSAMYFCASKTGGDTDTQYFGPGTRLTVL.

V usage is TRBV4-3 and J usage is TRBJ2-2; D gene ambiguous. Per germline, CDR1 LGHNA and CDR2 YSLEER. The germline V and J ends were trimmed by 0 bases and 1 base, with 6 bases remaining between them. The CDR3 runs 15 residues. CDR3 in DNA: TGCGCCAGCAGCCAAGATCCCAGGAACACCGGGGAGCTGTTTTTT. This translates into CASSQDPRNTGELFF.

V is TRBV4-3 and J is TRBJ1-1; perhaps TRBD1 as D (5 bases). Germline V gives CDR1 LGHNA, CDR2 YSLEER. V dropped 4 bases and J dropped 5 bases, with 14 bases sitting between them. There are 14 residues in the CDR3. The CDR3: CASSRLSGETEAFF. CDR3 in DNA: TGCGCCAGCAGCCGACTCTCGGGGGAGACTGAAGCTTTCTTT.

There are a few counts of this clone. The chain employs TRBV28 and TRBJ2-1, with 7 bases lining up with TRBD1. This CDR3 has 15 amino acids. After removal of 6 bases from V and 5 bases from J, the junction contained 10 bases not matched to a gene. Germline assignment: CDR1 MDHEN and CDR2 SYDVKM. The CDR3 loop reads CASSAYGTDNNEQFF. The CDR3 coding sequence is TGTGCCAGCAGCGCATACGGGACAGATAACAATGAGCAGTTCTTC.

The chain couples TRBV2 to TRBJ1-2; D is perhaps TRBD1 (6 bases). Trimming pared 1 base from V and 4 bases from J, leaving 13 bases between. The CDR3 has 15 residues. In germline, CDR1 is SNHLY, CDR2 FYNNEI. CDR3 nucleotide sequence: TGTGCCAGCAGTGAAGGGCCGGGGGGCGGCTATGGCTACACCTTC. It yields the protein CASSEGPGGGYGYTF.

The V gene is TRBV10-1, the J gene TRBJ2-3, with 10 bases that match TRBD1. This CDR3 has 16 amino acids. Germline V lookup: CDR1 WNHNN, CDR2 SYGVQD (reference sequence). V dropped 5 bases and J dropped 4; count of bases not matched to a gene: 9. This CDR3 is CASSWGDRGQADTQYF. The CDR3 region has the DNA TGCGCCAGCAGTTGGGGCGACAGGGGGCAGGCAGATACGCAGTATTTT.